The 16 T cell receptor beta chains given below trace back to one sample, sequenced in a study of Graves' ophthalmopathy and Graves' hyperthyroidism. The study amplified TCR beta CDR3 regions using RNA transcripts. Second-round multiplex PCR came after first-round RT-PCR with HTBI primers. TCRdb independently ran MiXCR on the multiplex PCR reads; one entry per CDR3 protein. This table has some 200,000 distinct CDR3 sequences, less than 30% appearing once. The material sequenced was peripheral blood. These receptors were obtained from a man aged 45-65 years with Graves' ophthalmopathy.

This chain connects TRBV4-1 to TRBJ1-2; no clear D gene. Trimming removed 4 bases from V and 0 bases from J, with 12 bases in between. The CDR3 loop spans 15 amino acids. Germline CDR1 is MGHRA and CDR2 is YSYEKL. CDR3 coding DNA: TGCGCCAGCAGCCCTCAGGCCCTCTCTAACTATGGCTACACCTTC. This gives the protein CASSPQALSNYGYTF.

This clonotype showed up just a few times. The CDR3, as DNA: TGTGCCAGTGGGACTAGCGGGACCGGGGAGCTGTTTTTT. Residues: CASGTSGTGELFF. The chain joins TRBV6-2 or TRBV6-3 to TRBJ2-2; 12 bases agree with TRBD2. This CDR3 comprises 13 residues. V lost 9 bases to trimming and J lost 5 bases; unmatched junction nucleotides: 1. CDR1 and CDR2 (germline): MNHEY, SVGEGT.

In this sample, this clonotype turned up many times. V and J are TRBV28 and TRBJ2-7; no definite D call. The V gene's germline CDR1 is MDHEN and CDR2 SYDVKM. The CDR3 extends over 12 amino acids. V lost 3 bases and J 4 bases, leaving 7 bases between the germline ends. CDR3 in DNA: TGTGCCAGCAGTTTGGTTGAATACGAGCAGTACTTC. This encodes CASSLVEYEQYF.

This clonotype was counted at least ten times. The chain employs TRBV28 and TRBJ2-5, with 13 bases matching TRBD2. CDR3 size: 17 residues. Germline assignment: CDR1 MDHEN and CDR2 SYDVKM. The junction had 11 bases not matched to a gene; V was cut back by 5 bases and J by 5 bases. The CDR3 DNA follows: TGTGCCAGCAGTGACTACTCCGGACTAGCGGGAGTGGAGACCCAGTACTTC. Translation gives CASSDYSGLAGVETQYF.

This clonotype was recorded many times. The genes are TRBV7-2 and TRBJ2-7, with D tentatively TRBD2 (5 bases). This CDR3 has 15 residues. The V end was cut by 5 bases, the J end by 7 bases, with 21 bases between. Germline CDR1 and CDR2: SGHTA and FQGNSA. The CDR3 coding sequence is TGTGCCAGCAGCGTCGCCCCTGGCGGGTGGGAAGAGCAGTACTTC. This sequence encodes CASSVAPGGWEEQYF.

In its sample, this clonotype was seen many times. The V and J genes are TRBV6-6 and TRBJ2-2; D ambiguous. Looked up from germline, CDR1 is MNHNY and CDR2 is SVGAGI (reference sequence). Trimming took off 6 bases at V and 0 bases at J, with 8 bases between the two ends. This CDR3 spans 14 amino acids. The CDR3, as DNA: TGTGCCAGCAGCGTTTATTCGAACACCGGGGAGCTGTTTTTT. Protein product: CASSVYSNTGELFF.

This clonotype was seen ten or more times. The V and J genes are TRBV6-1 and TRBJ2-7; tentatively, D is TRBD2 (6 bases). From germline, CDR1 is MNHNS and CDR2 SASEGT. There are 14 residues in the CDR3. The ends were cut back, 8 bases at V and 0 bases at J, with 14 bases in the middle. CDR3 amino acids: CASGPGTFSYEQYF. CDR3 nucleotide sequence: TGTGCCAGCGGACCCGGGACTTTCTCCTACGAGCAGTACTTC.

This clonotype showed up many times. The chain is built from TRBV30 and TRBJ2-7; D is possibly TRBD1 or TRBD2 (5 bases each). V shed 0 bases and J shed 3 bases, with 12 bases lying between them. Looked up from germline, CDR1 is GTSNPN and CDR2 is SVGIG (reference sequence). The CDR3 runs 14 residues. The CDR3 loop is CAWSVGTGNYEQYF. The CDR3 region has the DNA TGTGCCTGGAGTGTCGGGACGGGGAACTACGAGCAGTACTTC.

This clonotype has at least ten counts. The chain carries TRBV29-1 and TRBJ1-1; no clear D. Germline V gene lookup returns CDR1 SQVTM and CDR2 ANQGSEA. The CDR3 runs to 12 residues. Deletions cut 7 bases from V and 1 base from J, with 10 bases between. CDR3 in amino acids: CSGEAENTEAFF. DNA for the CDR3: TGCAGCGGGGAGGCAGAGAACACTGAAGCTTTCTTT.

This clonotype was detected only once. The rearrangement uses TRBV28 and TRBJ1-2, with D perhaps matching TRBD1 (5 bases). Germline V CDR1 and CDR2: MDHEN, SYDVKM. V dropped 5 bases and J dropped 8 bases, with 15 bases sitting between them. The CDR3 consists of 13 residues. The CDR3 spells CASSGGRAPGYTF. In DNA form, the CDR3 reads TGTGCCAGCAGTGGGGGACGGGCGCCCGGCTACACCTTC.

This clonotype has a count of ten or more. V is TRBV11-3 and J is TRBJ2-5; a possible D gene is TRBD1 (6 bases). Germline loops: CDR1 SGHNT, CDR2 YENEEA. V shed 5 bases and J shed 2 bases, with 21 bases lying between them. The CDR3 loop spans 17 amino acids. The CDR3 nucleotides read TGTGCCAGCAGCCCCCGTCTCGGACAGACATTACAAGAGACCCAGTACTTC. Its protein is CASSPRLGQTLQETQYF.

This clonotype was picked up many times. The gene calls are TRBV27 and TRBJ2-3, with 8 bases matching TRBD2. Germline V gives CDR1 MNHEY, CDR2 SMNVEV (reference sequence). The CDR3 extends over 15 amino acids. Trimming removed 7 bases from V and 3 bases from J; junction bases left unmatched: 9. The CDR3 region has the DNA TGTGCCAGCAAGAATCAGCGGGAGACTACAGATACGCAGTATTTT. Translated: CASKNQRETTDTQYF.

This clonotype showed up many times. The chain is built from TRBV24-1 and TRBJ2-5, with D maybe TRBD2 (6 bases). From germline, CDR1 is KGHDR and CDR2 SFDVKD. The CDR3 totals 14 residues. V lost 3 bases and J 3 bases, leaving 10 bases between the germline ends. The CDR3 DNA is TGTGCCACCAGTGATGCGGGGACCGAAGAGACCCAGTACTTC. It translates to CATSDAGTEETQYF.

The chain recombines TRBV6-5 with TRBJ1-1; tentatively, D is TRBD1 (6 bases). The germline V gene encodes CDR1 MNHEY and CDR2 SVGAGI. The germline V and J ends were trimmed by 4 bases and 1 base, with 16 bases remaining between them. The CDR3 consists of 16 residues. CDR3 loop: CASSSSWTVTNTEAFF. Written as DNA, the CDR3 is TGTGCCAGCAGTTCCTCTTGGACAGTCACGAACACTGAAGCTTTCTTT.

The rearrangement uses TRBV12-3 or TRBV12-4 and TRBJ2-4; D tentatively reads TRBD1 or TRBD2 (5 bases each). The CDR3 totals 14 residues. The V end lost 3 bases, the J end lost 10 bases, and 16 bases lay between the germline ends. The CDR3 nucleotides read TGTGCCAGCAGTTTTCTCGCAGGGACGGGGATTCAGTACTTC. It encodes CASSFLAGTGIQYF.

The chain combines TRBV27 with TRBJ2-2; D is uncertain. The CDR3 is 15 residues long. The germline V and J ends were trimmed by 6 bases and 3 bases, with 14 bases remaining between them. Germline CDR1 and CDR2: MNHEY and SMNVEV (reference sequence). CDR3 sequence reads: CASSPADGHTGELFF. Here the CDR3 DNA reads TGTGCCAGCAGCCCGGCGGATGGGCACACCGGGGAGCTGTTTTTT.